The 5 T cell receptor beta chains below were found in one sample sequenced in a study of blood T cell repertoires in COVID-19. TCRdb keeps only in-frame clones here, not all; method: immunoSEQ multiplex PCR. The table shows over 300,000 clones, with roughly 88% occurring only once. Sequenced sample: PBMCs or T cells enriched from blood (not recorded which). Every receptor here comes from a woman between 25 and 40 years old with acute COVID-19.

V gene TRBV4-1 combines with J gene TRBJ1-2; no clear D gene. From germline, CDR1 is MGHRA and CDR2 YSYEKL. This CDR3 spans 13 amino acids. The V end lost 1 base, the J end lost 4 bases, and 7 bases lay between the germline ends. The chain's CDR3 is CASSQVASYGYTF. CDR3 nucleotide sequence: TGCGCCAGCAGCCAAGTTGCTAGCTATGGCTACACCTTC.

The rearrangement uses TRBV7-2 and TRBJ2-5; D is unclear. There are 16 residues in the CDR3. With 5 bases removed from V and 4 bases from J, the gap between germline ends came to 20 bases. From germline, CDR1 is SGHTA and CDR2 FQGNSA. The CDR3 sequence: CASSRYIEASRETQYF. The CDR3 region has the DNA TGTGCCAGCAGCCGCTATATCGAGGCCTCAAGAGAGACCCAGTACTTC. The whole variable domain, filled in from reference TRBV7-2 and TRBJ2-5, reads GAGVSQSPSNKVTEKGKDVELRCDPISGHTALYWYRQSLGQGLEFLIYFQGNSAPDKSGLPSDRFSAERTGGSVSTLTIQRTQQEDSAVYLCASSRYIEASRETQYFGPGTRLLVL.

The chain has TRBV6-4 and TRBJ1-2, with 8 nucleotides matching TRBD1. This CDR3 is built from 15 residues. After removal of 2 bases from V and 8 bases from J, the junction contained 10 bases not matched to a gene. Germline V lookup: CDR1 MRHNA, CDR2 SNTAGT. The CDR3 DNA follows: TGTGCCAGCAGTGACGGGGATGGACAGGGTGGCGGCTACACCTTC. This translates into CASSDGDGQGGGYTF.

This sequence joins TRBV5-8 and TRBJ2-5, with a weak D call TRBD2 (5 bases). Trimming removed 0 bases from V and 2 bases from J, with 8 bases in between. The CDR3 length is 14 residues. Germline lookup yields CDR1 SGHTS and CDR2 YDEGEE. CDR3 region: CASSLARGQETQYF. CDR3 nucleotide sequence: TGTGCCAGCAGCTTGGCACGGGGTCAAGAGACCCAGTACTTC.

The chain joins TRBV10-3 to TRBJ2-7, with 7 bases lining up with TRBD1. The CDR3 runs to 16 residues. J was trimmed by 0 bases and V by 6 bases; bases with no gene match: 11. Germline CDR1 reads ENHRY; CDR2 reads SYGVKD. The CDR3, as DNA: TGTGCCATCAGGCCAGAGGGGGCCAGGAGCTCCTACGAGCAGTACTTC. It codes for CAIRPEGARSSYEQYF.